Presented here are 5 T cell receptor beta chains from one specimen sequenced in a study of monozygotic twins with inflammatory bowel disease. After re-calling the 5' RACE reads, TCRdb lists one entry per CDR3 protein, DNA absent. The sample totals around 230,000 distinct CDR3 sequences. Sequenced: blood. All receptors derive from a human donor with ulcerative colitis or Crohn's disease, or a healthy co-twin of an affected twin (not recorded which).

The chain couples TRBV20-1 to TRBJ2-3; TCRdb proposes TRBD1, but this gene call is untestable without DNA. CDR1 is DFQATT and CDR2 is SNEGSKA in the germline V gene (reference sequence). This CDR3 is 13 amino acids long. CDR3 region: CSASFRAADTQYF.

The chain carries TRBV7-9 and TRBJ2-3; TCRdb returns TRBD1, unconfirmable since there is no DNA. This CDR3 is built from 16 residues. CDR1 SEHNR and CDR2 FQNEAQ come from the germline V gene (reference sequence). The CDR3 protein is CASSVSGGYSTDTQYF.

The rearrangement links TRBV20-1 to TRBJ1-5. Germline loops: CDR1 DFQATT, CDR2 SNEGSKA (reference sequence). The CDR3 totals 15 residues. The CDR3: CSARDPRDHNQPQHF.

The chain uses TRBV7-9 and TRBJ1-1; absent DNA, TCRdb's TRBD1 call cannot be checked. The germline V gene has CDR1 SEHNR and CDR2 FQNEAQ (reference sequence). The CDR3 runs to 16 residues. The CDR3 sequence: CASSERGRGQFTEAFF.

The chain carries TRBV25-1 and TRBJ2-5; TCRdb lists TRBD1, though no DNA is available to test this call. This CDR3 comprises 17 residues. The germline CDR1 and CDR2 sequences are MGHDK and SYGVNS. This chain's CDR3 is CASSDLSATGREETQYF.